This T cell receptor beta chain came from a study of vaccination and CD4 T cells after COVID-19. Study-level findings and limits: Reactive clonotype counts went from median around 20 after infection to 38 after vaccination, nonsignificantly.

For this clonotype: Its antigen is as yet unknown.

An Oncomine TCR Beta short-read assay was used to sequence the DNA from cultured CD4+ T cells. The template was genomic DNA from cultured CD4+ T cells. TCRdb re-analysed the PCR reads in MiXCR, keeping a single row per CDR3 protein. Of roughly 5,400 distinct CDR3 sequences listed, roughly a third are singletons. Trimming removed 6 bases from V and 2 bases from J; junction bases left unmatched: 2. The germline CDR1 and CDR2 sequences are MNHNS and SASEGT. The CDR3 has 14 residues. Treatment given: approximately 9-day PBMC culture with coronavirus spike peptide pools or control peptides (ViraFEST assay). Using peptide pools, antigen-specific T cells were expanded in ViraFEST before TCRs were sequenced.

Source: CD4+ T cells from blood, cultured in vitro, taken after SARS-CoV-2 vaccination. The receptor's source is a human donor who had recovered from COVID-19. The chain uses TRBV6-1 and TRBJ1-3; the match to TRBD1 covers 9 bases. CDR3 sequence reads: CASRRDRAGNTIYF. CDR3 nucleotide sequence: TGTGCCAGCAGGAGGGACAGGGCTGGAAACACCATATATTTT.